Sequencing of this T cell receptor (beta chain) was carried out in a study of CD8 T cells in ankylosing spondylitis. The CDR3 runs to 16 residues. After removal of 2 bases from V and 0 bases from J, the junction contained 4 bases not matched to a gene. Germline CDR1 reads SGHRS; CDR2 reads YFSETQ. Molecular-barcoded quantitative 5'-RACE produced these TCR beta libraries. TCRdb analysed the 5' RACE reads with MiXCR anew, one entry per CDR3 protein. The profile shows around 890,000 distinct CDR3 sequences, 10% to 15% of them singletons. Findings and caveats of the study: In ankylosing spondylitis blood, a motif of roughly eight highly homologous TCR beta variants appeared characteristic.

This clonotype was found a few times. Its antigen is not identified. This sequence was found in a male donor with ankylosing spondylitis. Specimen: blood, either unsorted or a sorted T cell fraction (not recorded which). The J gene is TRBJ2-2, the V gene TRBV5-1, with 7 bases matching TRBD1. CDR3 coding DNA: TGCGCCAGCAGCTTCTCCGGGACAGCGAACACCGGGGAGCTGTTTTTT. It specifies CASSFSGTANTGELFF.